The T cell receptor beta chain under discussion was sequenced for a study of blood T cell repertoires in COVID-19. Study details: From the United States, Italy and Spain came samples of acute and convalescent COVID-19.

CDR3 length: 16 amino acids. Germline V lookup: CDR1 SGHVS, CDR2 FNYEAQ. Between the trimmed V and J ends, which lost 5 bases and 4 bases, there was a span of 18 bases. Those enrolled, adults aged roughly 18 to 90 years, came from about two dozen US areas. TCRdb keeps only in-frame clones here, not all; method: immunoSEQ multiplex PCR. The table lists hundreds of thousands of clones, 80% to 85% of them singletons. Source material: PBMCs or T cells enriched from blood (not recorded which). The sequence was obtained from a woman in her 40s who had recovered from COVID-19. V usage is TRBV7-6 and J usage is TRBJ2-1; a possible D gene is TRBD2 (6 bases). CDR3 sequence: CASSHRLDGVYNEQFF. The CDR3 bases are TGTGCCAGCAGCCACAGACTAGACGGGGTTTACAATGAGCAGTTCTTC.